One sample yielded the 13 T cell receptor beta chains listed below, sequenced in a study of regulatory T cells in long-lasting Graves disease. Time point defined: newly diagnosed GD, antithyroid drugs for less than 3 months. With RNA extracted from PBMCs as input, the TCR library was made. To make TCR beta libraries, researchers used iRepertoire HTBI primers and Arm-PCR of CDR3 regions. TCRdb re-derived calls from the multiplex PCR reads in MiXCR, one entry per CDR3 protein. Of 550,000 or so distinct CDR3 sequences listed, around 12% are singletons. This sample was also put to use in a study of T cells in Graves' hyperthyroidism and ophthalmopathy.

Sequencing was performed on peripheral blood mononuclear cells (PBMCs), taken at new diagnosis, from a patient treated with antithyroid drugs. All receptors come from a woman in her thirties with Graves disease.

This clonotype showed up many times. The V gene is TRBV7-2, the J gene TRBJ2-5; 7 bases match TRBD2. CDR3 length: 16 residues. V lost 1 base and J lost 5; bases outside the gene matches: 10. Looked up from germline, CDR1 is SGHTA and CDR2 is FQGNSA. CDR3 region: CASSLGGLTAGETQYF. As DNA, the CDR3 is TGTGCCAGCAGCTTAGGGGGACTAACTGCCGGTGAGACCCAGTACTTC.

This clonotype has at least ten counts. DNA for the CDR3: TGTGCCACCAGTGATTCCGGACGATACAATGAGCAGTTCTTC. It codes for CATSDSGRYNEQFF. V is TRBV24-1 and J is TRBJ2-1; D unresolved. The CDR3 runs to 14 residues. Germline lookup yields CDR1 KGHDR and CDR2 SFDVKD. V was trimmed by 2 bases and J by 4 bases, leaving 8 bases between them.

The sample holds a few counts of this clonotype. This sequence joins TRBV28 and TRBJ1-5; D possibly corresponds to TRBD1 (5 bases). From germline, CDR1 is MDHEN and CDR2 SYDVKM. The CDR3 is made up of 14 amino acids. V was pared by 5 bases and J by 6 bases, with 14 bases between. CDR3 nucleotide sequence: TGTGCCAGCAGTCCTTTCGGACAAAGTCAGCCCCAGCATTTT. Translated, it gives CASSPFGQSQPQHF.

This clonotype was counted ten times or more. This chain uses TRBV3-1 with TRBJ1-3; D not certain. V lost 4 bases, J lost 0 bases, and 13 bases lay in between. The CDR3 sequence is 16 residues long. Looked up from germline, CDR1 is LGHDT and CDR2 is YNNKEL (reference sequence). The CDR3 loop is CASSPYRDLSGNTIYF. The DNA of the CDR3 is TGTGCCAGCAGCCCCTATAGAGACCTCTCTGGAAACACCATATATTTT.

This clonotype was counted many times. The V gene is TRBV12-3 or TRBV12-4, the J gene TRBJ2-1; possibly TRBD2 for D (5 bases). The V end was cut by 9 bases, the J end by 4 bases, with 19 bases between. The CDR3 length is 15 residues. CDR3 sequence: CASSPLGDSYNEQFF. DNA of the CDR3: TGTGCCAGTAGCCCCCTCGGGGATTCTTACAATGAGCAGTTCTTC.

There are many counts of this clonotype. The rearrangement joins TRBV27 to TRBJ1-1; D might be TRBD1 (6 bases). There are 15 residues in the CDR3. Germline V CDR1 and CDR2: MNHEY, SMNVEV (reference sequence). Between the trimmed V and J ends, which lost 5 bases and 4 bases, there was a span of 17 bases. CDR3 in amino acids: CASSRGQKKGTEAFF. As DNA, the CDR3 is TGTGCCAGCAGTAGAGGACAGAAGAAGGGCACTGAAGCTTTCTTT.

This clonotype was found a few times. The chain carries TRBV5-1 and TRBJ1-1, with TRBD1 matching 7 bases. The CDR3 is made up of 15 amino acids. CDR1 is SGHRS and CDR2 is YFSETQ in the germline V gene. V lost 7 bases, J lost 3 bases, and 12 bases stayed unmatched. The CDR3 DNA sequence: TGCGCCAGCCAAGGGACAGCCTCCAGGGACACTGAAGCTTTCTTT. Translation: CASQGTASRDTEAFF.

This CDR3 reads CASAAGPTGELFF. CDR3 sequence (DNA): TGTGCCAGCGCGGCGGGGCCCACCGGGGAGCTGTTTTTT. J is TRBJ2-2 and V is TRBV6-1; D possibly corresponds to TRBD2 (6 bases). The CDR3 sequence is 13 residues long. Trimming removed 8 bases from V and 4 bases from J, with 11 bases in between. Germline-derived CDR1 and CDR2 are MNHNS and SASEGT.

Turning to this clonotype: Possible read error: a much larger clone is one base away. The CDR3 does not close with the conserved phenylalanine or tryptophan, likely indicating a read error. The rearrangement joins TRBV7-2 to TRBJ2-5; 10 bases line up with TRBD1. The end of the DNA fits TRBJ2-1 better, so the J call may be wrong. This CDR3 has 16 residues. Germline V gives CDR1 SGHTA, CDR2 FQGNSA. CDR3 region: CASSRDRGGGYNEQFV. In DNA form, the CDR3 reads TGTGCCAGCAGCCGGGACAGGGGAGGGGGCTACAATGAGCAGTTCGTC.

This clonotype has more than one count but fewer than ten. A far larger clone is a single base away, which makes a read error likely. This rearrangement joins TRBV28 to TRBJ2-4; D unresolved. The germline V gene has CDR1 MDHEN and CDR2 SYDVKM. The CDR3 is 14 amino acids. Trimming removed 6 bases from V and 13 bases from J, with 22 bases in between. The CDR3 DNA follows: TGTGCCAGCAGGGAATCGTCACTACAGAATGAGCAGTACTTC. This codes for CASRESSLQNEQYF.

This clonotype has ten or more counts. The rearrangement joins TRBV4-1 to TRBJ2-5, with D hard to call. This CDR3 region has 13 residues. CDR1 is MGHRA and CDR2 is YSYEKL in the germline V gene. Trimming removed 1 base at V and 5 bases at J, with 8 bases between. This CDR3 reads CASSQVRGETQYF. In DNA form, the CDR3 reads TGCGCCAGCAGCCAAGTCCGTGGGGAGACCCAGTACTTC.

This clonotype was counted between two and nine times. V is TRBV4-3 and J is TRBJ2-2; the D is unclear. Germline CDR1 and CDR2: LGHNA and YSLEER. This CDR3 region has 17 residues. V was clipped by 1 base and J by 4 bases, with 16 bases between them. This CDR3 reads CASSQAPLSTSTGELFF. The CDR3 region has the DNA TGCGCCAGCAGCCAAGCCCCTCTCTCGACGAGCACCGGGGAGCTGTTTTTT.

This clonotype was seen at least ten times. The chain uses TRBV5-1 and TRBJ1-1; TRBD1 might be the D (5 bases). The V and J ends lost 7 bases and 2 bases respectively, with 15 bases between them. The germline V gene has CDR1 SGHRS and CDR2 YFSETQ. This CDR3 comprises 14 residues. CDR3 nucleotide sequence: TGCGCCAGCGGCCGAGGGGTCCTTAACACTGAAGCTTTCTTT. This gives the protein CASGRGVLNTEAFF.